The source of this T cell receptor beta chain is a study of T cells in tumors after PD-1 blockade. At the level of the study: No patient had prior checkpoint blockade, systemic immunosuppression, or radiotherapy within 4 weeks. Some patients also took daily vismodegib 150 mg during anti-PD-1 treatment.

Input was roughly 600 ng to 6,004 ng of genomic DNA from tumor or blood. The CDR3 is made up of 15 amino acids. Germline values: CDR1 MNHEY, CDR2 SVGAGI. Trimming pared 2 bases from V and 3 bases from J, leaving 12 bases between. The method was immunoSEQ multiplex PCR; TCRdb's version includes in-frame clones alone and lacks a portion of them. This sample has approximately 47,000 clones, with more than 60% found just once. The input for sequencing was PBMCs, taken before anti-PD-1 therapy. The chain couples TRBV6-5 to TRBJ2-3; D perhaps matches TRBD1 (5 bases). The clonotype was recovered from a human donor with advanced basal cell or squamous cell carcinoma (not recorded which). In DNA, the CDR3 is TGTGCCAGCAGTTACCCACAAGGGGTAACAGATACGCAGTATTTT. Translated, it gives CASSYPQGVTDTQYF.